This T cell receptor (beta chain) originates from a study of T cell responses to AZD1222 COVID-19 vaccine. Using immunoSEQ multiplex PCR, the repertoire was profiled, and TCRdb retains in-frame clones only, with some absent. This repertoire shows about 75,000 clones, approximately 88% found once; its top ten account for approximately 9.1%. Overall study findings and caveats: Spike-specific TCRs gained breadth and depth after people received two AZD1222 doses. Baseline serostatus was positive in only a handful of AZD1222 recipients.

This clone has a handful of counts. Its antigen is unknown. Sequencing was performed on peripheral blood, taken 28 days after the second dose of the MenACWY control vaccine. This clonotype was obtained from an adult who received the MenACWY meningococcal vaccine as a control.

This CDR3 reads CASSYKGNQPQHF. CDR3 sequence (DNA): TGTGCCAGCAGTTACAAGGGGAATCAGCCCCAGCATTTT. The chain recombines TRBV6-6 with TRBJ1-5; weak D call: TRBD1 (5 bases). Germline V gives CDR1 MNHNY, CDR2 SVGAGI (reference sequence). The ends were cut back, 2 bases at V and 4 bases at J, with 6 bases in the middle. The CDR3 extends over 13 amino acids.